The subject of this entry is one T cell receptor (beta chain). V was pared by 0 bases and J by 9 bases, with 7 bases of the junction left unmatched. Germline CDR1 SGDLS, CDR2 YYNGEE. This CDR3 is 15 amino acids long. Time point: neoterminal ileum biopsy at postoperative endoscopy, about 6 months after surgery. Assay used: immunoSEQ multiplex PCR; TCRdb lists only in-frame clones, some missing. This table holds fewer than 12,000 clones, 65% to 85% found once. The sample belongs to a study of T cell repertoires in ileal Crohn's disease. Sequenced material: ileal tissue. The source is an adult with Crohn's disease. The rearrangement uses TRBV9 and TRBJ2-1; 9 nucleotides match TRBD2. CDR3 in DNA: TGTGCCAGCAGCGTAGATCCTAGCGGGATCGGTGAGCAGTTCTTC. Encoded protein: CASSVDPSGIGEQFF.